What follows are 13 T cell receptor beta chains derived from one specimen sequenced in a study of blood T cell repertoires in COVID-19. The protocol was immunoSEQ multiplex PCR, while the TCRdb copy is restricted to in-frame clones and leaves out a portion. The sample has around 68,000 clones, roughly 84% seen once. Sequencing used peripheral blood. These receptors all stem from a man aged 50 to 60 with active COVID-19.

Points on this clone: Other nucleotide sequences from this sample produce the same CDR3. The rearrangement uses TRBV28 and TRBJ2-5; D remains ambiguous. The CDR3 totals 12 residues. V lost 2 bases to trimming and J lost 4 bases, with 5 bases between them. The germline gives CDR1 MDHEN, CDR2 SYDVKM. The CDR3 coding sequence is TGTGCCAGCAGTTTAATCGGAGAGACCCAGTACTTC. Protein product: CASSLIGETQYF.

The chain uses TRBV5-4 and TRBJ2-3; weak D call: TRBD2 (6 bases). Per the germline V gene, CDR1 is SGHNT and CDR2 is YYREEE (reference sequence). The germline V and J ends were trimmed by 4 bases and 0 bases, with 15 bases remaining between them. The CDR3 runs to 16 residues. Here the CDR3 reads CASSGGTFSSTDTQYF. The CDR3 DNA is TGTGCCAGCAGCGGGGGGACGTTTTCTAGCACAGATACGCAGTATTTT. Full variable domain (missing parts from reference TRBV5-4 and TRBJ2-3): ETGVTQSPTHLIKTRGQQVTLRCSSQSGHNTVSWYQQALGQGPQFIFQYYREEENGRGNFPPRFSGLQFPNYSSELNVNALELDDSALYLCASSGGTFSSTDTQYFGPGTRLTVL.

The V gene is TRBV5-6, the J gene TRBJ2-3; D might be TRBD2 (6 bases). The V end was cut by 2 bases, the J end by 6 bases, with 13 bases between. This CDR3 has 14 residues. From germline, CDR1 is SGHDT and CDR2 YYEEEE. CDR3 region: CASSLGLPPDTQYF. In nucleotides, the CDR3 is TGTGCCAGCAGCTTAGGACTACCCCCCGATACGCAGTATTTT.

The chain has TRBV20-1 and TRBJ2-3; D not resolved. The germline gives CDR1 DFQATT, CDR2 SNEGSKA (reference sequence). The V gene lost 3 bases and the J gene lost 3 bases, with 4 bases spanning the gap. The CDR3 covers 11 residues. The DNA for the CDR3 is TGCAGTGCTAGTTCTACAGATACGCAGTATTTT. As protein: CSASSTDTQYF.

The gene calls are TRBV5-6 and TRBJ1-4; no reliable D call. The CDR3 consists of 15 residues. Germline CDR1 SGHDT, CDR2 YYEEEE. The V end lost 2 bases, the J end lost 0 bases, and 8 bases lay between the germline ends. This CDR3 reads CASSLYGATNEKLFF. The CDR3 DNA reads as TGTGCCAGCAGCTTATACGGAGCAACTAATGAAAAACTGTTTTTT. Full variable domain (rest looked up from reference TRBV5-6 and TRBJ1-4): DAGVTQSPTHLIKTRGQQVTLRCSPKSGHDTVSWYQQALGQGPQFIFQYYEEEERQRGNFPDRFSGHQFPNYSSELNVNALLLGDSALYLCASSLYGATNEKLFFGSGTQLSVL.

The chain has TRBV9 and TRBJ1-5; D might be TRBD1 (5 bases). CDR1 and CDR2 from the germline V gene are SGDLS and YYNGEE. The CDR3 loop spans 14 amino acids. The V gene lost 8 bases and the J gene lost 7 bases, with 19 bases spanning the gap. The CDR3 DNA is TGTGCCAGTACCCCAGGGCACGCGGGGCAGCCCCAGCATTTT. It codes for CASTPGHAGQPQHF. Complete variable domain (other parts from reference TRBV9 and TRBJ1-5): DSGVTQTPKHLITATGQRVTLRCSPRSGDLSVYWYQQSLDQGLQFLIQYYNGEERAKGNILERFSAQQFPDLHSELNLSSLELGDSALYFCASTPGHAGQPQHFGDGTRLSIL.

V gene TRBV19 combines with J gene TRBJ2-5; D is unclear. Germline CDR1 and CDR2: LNHDA and SQIVND (reference sequence). The V end was cut by 5 bases, the J end by 1 base, with 8 bases between. The CDR3 is 13 residues long. The CDR3 DNA is TGTGCCAGTAGTCGGTCCGTCCAAGAGACCCAGTACTTC. Protein: CASSRSVQETQYF.

The V call is TRBV28, the J call TRBJ1-1; TRBD1 might be the D (5 bases). The CDR3 loop spans 15 amino acids. The germline CDR1 and CDR2 sequences are MDHEN and SYDVKM. V lost 7 bases, J lost 1 base, and 16 bases lay in between. The CDR3 DNA follows: TGTGCCAGCACTCCGGGGGGTCCGAGGAACACTGAAGCTTTCTTT. It encodes CASTPGGPRNTEAFF.

This rearrangement joins TRBV5-4 to TRBJ1-2, with unresolved D. V lost 0 bases, J lost 10 bases, and 10 bases lay in between. This CDR3 spans 12 amino acids. Per germline, CDR1 SGHNT and CDR2 YYREEE (reference sequence). CDR3 bases: TGTGCCAGCAGCTTGGATAGAGAATACTACACCTTC. As protein: CASSLDREYYTF. The full variable domain, its missing parts supplied by reference TRBV5-4 and TRBJ1-2, is ETGVTQSPTHLIKTRGQQVTLRCSSQSGHNTVSWYQQALGQGPQFIFQYYREEENGRGNFPPRFSGLQFPNYSSELNVNALELDDSALYLCASSLDREYYTFGSGTRLTVV.

The V call is TRBV15, the J call TRBJ2-2; weak D call: TRBD2 (6 bases). Between the trimmed V and J ends, which lost 1 base and 2 bases, there was a span of 8 bases. Germline V lookup: CDR1 LNHNV, CDR2 YYDKDF (reference sequence). The CDR3 contains 15 residues. The CDR3 nucleotides are TGTGCCACCAGCAGAGGGGACTCTAACACCGGGGAGCTGTTTTTT. The encoded protein is CATSRGDSNTGELFF.

The chain joins TRBV7-2 to TRBJ2-1; 9 nucleotides line up with TRBD1. CDR3 size: 15 residues. V gave up 2 bases and J gave up 6 bases; unmatched junction bases: 5. CDR1 and CDR2 (germline): SGHTA, FQGNSA. In DNA, the CDR3 is TGTGCCAGCAGCTTAATGGGACAGGGATCCAATGAGCAGTTCTTC. Its translation: CASSLMGQGSNEQFF. Full variable domain (rest looked up from reference TRBV7-2 and TRBJ2-1): GAGVSQSPSNKVTEKGKDVELRCDPISGHTALYWYRQSLGQGLEFLIYFQGNSAPDKSGLPSDRFSAERTGGSVSTLTIQRTQQEDSAVYLCASSLMGQGSNEQFFGPGTRLTVL.

This clone was found once. V gene TRBV7-9 combines with J gene TRBJ1-4; 8 bases align to TRBD1. Germline V CDR1 and CDR2: SEHNR, FQNEAQ (reference sequence). The CDR3 totals 16 residues. Unmatched junction bases numbered 5, after V lost 0 bases and J lost 5 bases. CDR3 in DNA: TGTGCCAGCAGCTTAGCGGGGACAGGTCGGAATGAAAAACTGTTTTTT. Its translation is CASSLAGTGRNEKLFF. Drawing the rest from reference TRBV7-9 and TRBJ1-4, the complete variable domain is DTGVSQNPRHKITKRGQNVTFRCDPISEHNRLYWYRQTLGQGPEFLTYFQNEAQLEKSRLLSDRFSAERPKGSFSTLEIQRTEQGDSAMYLCASSLAGTGRNEKLFFGSGTQLSVL.

This chain connects TRBV27 to TRBJ1-2, with 7 bases identical to TRBD1. CDR3 length: 16 residues. The V segment lost 6 bases and the J segment 6 bases; nucleotides outside the gene matches: 16. Germline-derived CDR1 and CDR2 are MNHEY and SMNVEV (reference sequence). The DNA for the CDR3 is TGTGCCAGCAGCAATAGACAGGGCCAAGGGATAGATGGCTACACCTTC. It encodes CASSNRQGQGIDGYTF.